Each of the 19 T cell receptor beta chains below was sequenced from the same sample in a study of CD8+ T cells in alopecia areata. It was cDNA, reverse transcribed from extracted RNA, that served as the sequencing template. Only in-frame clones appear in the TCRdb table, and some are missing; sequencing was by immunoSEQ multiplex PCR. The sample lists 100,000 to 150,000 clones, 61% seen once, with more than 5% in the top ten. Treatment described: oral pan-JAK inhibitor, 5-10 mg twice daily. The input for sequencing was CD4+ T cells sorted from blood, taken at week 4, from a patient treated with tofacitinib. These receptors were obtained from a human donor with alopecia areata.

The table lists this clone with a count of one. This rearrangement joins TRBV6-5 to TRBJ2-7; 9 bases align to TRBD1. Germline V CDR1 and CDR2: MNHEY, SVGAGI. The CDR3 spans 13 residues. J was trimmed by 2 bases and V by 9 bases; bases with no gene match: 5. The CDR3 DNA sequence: TGTGCCAGTTCGGACAGGGGCCCCTACGAGCAGTACTTC. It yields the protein CASSDRGPYEQYF.

The CDR3 DNA reads TGCAGCGTACAGGACACAGATACGCAGTATTTT. Amino acids: CSVQDTDTQYF. V usage is TRBV29-1 and J usage is TRBJ2-3; D is perhaps TRBD1 (5 bases). With 6 bases removed from V and 2 bases from J, the gap between germline ends came to 6 bases. The CDR3 loop spans 11 amino acids. The V gene's germline CDR1 is SQVTM and CDR2 ANQGSEA.

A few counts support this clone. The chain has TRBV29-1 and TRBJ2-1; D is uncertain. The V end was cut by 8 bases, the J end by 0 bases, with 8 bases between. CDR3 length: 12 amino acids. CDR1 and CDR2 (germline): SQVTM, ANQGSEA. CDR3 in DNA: TGCAGCATATCGGTCTCCTACAATGAGCAGTTCTTC. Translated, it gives CSISVSYNEQFF.

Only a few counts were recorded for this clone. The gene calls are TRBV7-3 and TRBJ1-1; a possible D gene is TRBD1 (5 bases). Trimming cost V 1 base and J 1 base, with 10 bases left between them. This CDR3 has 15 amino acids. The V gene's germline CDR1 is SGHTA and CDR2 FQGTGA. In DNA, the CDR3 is TGTGCCAGCAGCTTAATGCGGGGCGCGAACACTGAAGCTTTCTTT. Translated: CASSLMRGANTEAFF.

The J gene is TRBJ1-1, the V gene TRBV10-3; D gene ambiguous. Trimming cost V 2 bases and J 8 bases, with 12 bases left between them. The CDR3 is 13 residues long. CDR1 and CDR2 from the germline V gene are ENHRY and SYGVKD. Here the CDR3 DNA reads TGTGCCATCAGTGAGCGTGAGACCACAGAAGCTTTCTTT. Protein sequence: CAISERETTEAFF.

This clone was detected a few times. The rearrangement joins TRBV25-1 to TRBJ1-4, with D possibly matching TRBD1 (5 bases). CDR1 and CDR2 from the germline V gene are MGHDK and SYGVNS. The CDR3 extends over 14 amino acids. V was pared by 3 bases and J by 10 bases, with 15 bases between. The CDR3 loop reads CASSDYSGFGKLFF. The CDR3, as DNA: TGTGCCAGCAGTGATTATTCAGGGTTTGGAAAACTGTTTTTT.

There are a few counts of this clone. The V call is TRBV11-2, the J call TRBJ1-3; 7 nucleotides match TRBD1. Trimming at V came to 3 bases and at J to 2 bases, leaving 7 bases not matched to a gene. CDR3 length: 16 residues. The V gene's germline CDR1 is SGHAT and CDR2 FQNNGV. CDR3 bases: TGTGCCAGCAGCTTGAACACAGGGGCAGCTGGAAACACCATATATTTT. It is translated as CASSLNTGAAGNTIYF.

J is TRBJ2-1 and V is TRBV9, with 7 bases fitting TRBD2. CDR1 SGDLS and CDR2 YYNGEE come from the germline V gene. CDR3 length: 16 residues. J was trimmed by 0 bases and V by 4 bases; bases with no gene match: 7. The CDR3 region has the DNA TGTGCCAGCAGCCCACGGGGCGGGGGCTCCTACAATGAGCAGTTCTTC. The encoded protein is CASSPRGGGSYNEQFF. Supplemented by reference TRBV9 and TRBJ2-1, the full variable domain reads DSGVTQTPKHLITATGQRVTLRCSPRSGDLSVYWYQQSLDQGLQFLIQYYNGEERAKGNILERFSAQQFPDLHSELNLSSLELGDSALYFCASSPRGGGSYNEQFFGPGTRLTVL.

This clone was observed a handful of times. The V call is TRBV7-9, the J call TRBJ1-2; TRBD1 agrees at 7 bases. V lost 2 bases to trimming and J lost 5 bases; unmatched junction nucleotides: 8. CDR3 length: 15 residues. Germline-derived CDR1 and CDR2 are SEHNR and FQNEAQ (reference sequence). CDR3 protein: CASSLPRTGPYGYTF. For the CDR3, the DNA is TGTGCCAGCAGCTTACCCCGGACAGGACCTTATGGCTACACCTTC. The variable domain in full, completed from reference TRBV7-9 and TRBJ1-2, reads DTGVSQNPRHKITKRGQNVTFRCDPISEHNRLYWYRQTLGQGPEFLTYFQNEAQLEKSRLLSDRFSAERPKGSFSTLEIQRTEQGDSAMYLCASSLPRTGPYGYTFGSGTRLTVV.

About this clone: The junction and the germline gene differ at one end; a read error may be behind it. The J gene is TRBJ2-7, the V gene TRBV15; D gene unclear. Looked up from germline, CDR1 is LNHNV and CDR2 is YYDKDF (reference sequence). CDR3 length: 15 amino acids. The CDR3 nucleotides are TGTGCCACCAGCCGAGAAAAAAGGTCCGTGGGCGAGCAGTACTTC. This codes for CATSREKRSVGEQYF. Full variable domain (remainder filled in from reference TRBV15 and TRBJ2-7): DAMVIQNPRYQVTQFGKPVTLSCSQTLNHNVMYWYQQKSSQAPKLLFHYYDKDFNNEADTPDNFQSRRPNTSFCFLDIRSPGLGDTAMYLCATSREKRSVGEQYFGPGTRLTVT.

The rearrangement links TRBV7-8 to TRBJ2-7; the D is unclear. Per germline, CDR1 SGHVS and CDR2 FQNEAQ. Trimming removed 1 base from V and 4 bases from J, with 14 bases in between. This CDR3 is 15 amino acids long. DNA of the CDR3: TGTGCCAGCAGCTTAGTAGAGACCGGGTCTTACGAGCAGTACTTC. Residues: CASSLVETGSYEQYF.

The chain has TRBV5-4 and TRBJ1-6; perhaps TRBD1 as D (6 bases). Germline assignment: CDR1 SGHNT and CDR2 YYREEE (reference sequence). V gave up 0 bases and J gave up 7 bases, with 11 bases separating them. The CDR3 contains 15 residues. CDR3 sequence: CASSLGQVFNSPLHF. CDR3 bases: TGTGCCAGCAGCTTGGGACAGGTTTTCAATTCACCCCTCCACTTT.

The CDR3 DNA is TGTGCCTGGAGATTGGCTAGCGTTCAGAGGGGCAATGAGCAGTTCTTC. As protein: CAWRLASVQRGNEQFF. The J gene is TRBJ2-1, the V gene TRBV30; possibly TRBD2 for D (6 bases). Germline V gene data show CDR1 as GTSNPN and CDR2 as SVGIG (reference sequence). CDR3 length equals 16 residues. Trimming removed 3 bases from V and 6 bases from J, with 21 bases in between.

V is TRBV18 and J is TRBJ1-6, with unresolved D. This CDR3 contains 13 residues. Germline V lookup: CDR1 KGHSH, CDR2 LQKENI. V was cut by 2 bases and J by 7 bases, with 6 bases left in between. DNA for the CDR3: TGTGCCAGCTCACCATGGGCGAATTCACCCCTCCACTTT. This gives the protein CASSPWANSPLHF.

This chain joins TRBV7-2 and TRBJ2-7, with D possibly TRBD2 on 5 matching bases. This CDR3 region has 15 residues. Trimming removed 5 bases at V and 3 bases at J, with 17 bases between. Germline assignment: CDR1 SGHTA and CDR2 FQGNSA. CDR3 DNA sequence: TGTGCCAGCAGCCAAGCGGCGGACCTAGTCTACGAGCAGTACTTC. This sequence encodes CASSQAADLVYEQYF. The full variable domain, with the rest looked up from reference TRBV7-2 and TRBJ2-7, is GAGVSQSPSNKVTEKGKDVELRCDPISGHTALYWYRQSLGQGLEFLIYFQGNSAPDKSGLPSDRFSAERTGGSVSTLTIQRTQQEDSAVYLCASSQAADLVYEQYFGPGTRLTVT.

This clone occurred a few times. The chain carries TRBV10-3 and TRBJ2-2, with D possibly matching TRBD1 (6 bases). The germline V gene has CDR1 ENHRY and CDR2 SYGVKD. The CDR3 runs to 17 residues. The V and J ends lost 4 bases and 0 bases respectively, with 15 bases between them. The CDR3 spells CAISGRPDSSNTGELFF. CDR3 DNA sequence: TGTGCCATCAGTGGCAGACCGGACAGTTCGAACACCGGGGAGCTGTTTTTT.

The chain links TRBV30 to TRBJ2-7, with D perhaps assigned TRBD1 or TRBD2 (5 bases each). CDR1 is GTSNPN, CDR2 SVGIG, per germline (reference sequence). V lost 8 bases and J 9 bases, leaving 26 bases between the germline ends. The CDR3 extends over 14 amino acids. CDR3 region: CALNPRGTGIGQYF. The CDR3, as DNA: TGTGCCCTAAACCCCCGAGGGACGGGCATCGGGCAGTACTTC.

The CDR3 is CSALLPNDQPQHF. The CDR3 DNA follows: TGCAGCGCCCTGCTTCCGAACGATCAGCCCCAGCATTTT. The chain has TRBV29-1 and TRBJ1-5; D remains unclear. This CDR3 has 13 residues. The V end was cut by 7 bases, the J end by 5 bases, with 15 bases between. Germline V gene sequence: CDR1 SQVTM, CDR2 ANQGSEA.

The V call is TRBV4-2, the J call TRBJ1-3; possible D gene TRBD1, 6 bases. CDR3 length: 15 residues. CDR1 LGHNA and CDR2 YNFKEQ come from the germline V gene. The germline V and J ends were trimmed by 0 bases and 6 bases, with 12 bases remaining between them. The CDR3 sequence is CASSQEQGKENTIYF. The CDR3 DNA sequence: TGTGCCAGCAGCCAAGAACAGGGAAAGGAAAACACCATATATTTT.